The table lists the clone carrying this T cell receptor beta chain with many counts. The entry originates in a study of glioma-infiltrating T cells. This CDR3 spans 13 amino acids. The germline CDR1 and CDR2 sequences are DFQATT and SNEGSKA (reference sequence). Trimming cost V 5 bases and J 4 bases; bases outside gene matches: 4. Using RNA template, CDR3s of TCR alpha and beta were amplified with iRepertoire arm-PCR. TCRdb processed the multiplex PCR reads anew with MiXCR; each CDR3 protein has one entry. This table has about 93,000 distinct CDR3 sequences, roughly 40% appearing once. The sequence was collected from a human donor with low-grade glioma or glioblastoma, undergoing nonglioma brain surgery, or in good health (not recorded which). The chain recombines TRBV20-1 with TRBJ1-2; 10 bases agree with TRBD1. Sequenced material: glioma tissue, nonneoplastic brain tissue, or PBMCs (not recorded which). CDR3 in amino acids: CSAQGQGSYGYTF. The CDR3 bases are TGCAGTGCTCAGGGACAGGGGTCCTATGGCTACACCTTC.